The present entry profiles one T cell receptor beta chain with its context. What it binds is not known. TCRdb re-analysed the reads in MiXCR, keeping a single row per CDR3 protein. The top ten hold roughly a sixth of the sample, which has some 500,000 distinct CDR3 sequences, 33% seen once. This sample is part of a study of T cell repertoires in cytomegalovirus infection. Findings of the study overall: Based on cumulative public TCR beta family frequency, carriers of CMV plus the relevant HLA were identified. CMV-specific TCR beta clonotypes restricted by HLA-C were the ones dominating the ex vivo response.

CDR3 size: 14 residues. V dropped 5 bases and J dropped 5 bases, with 13 bases sitting between them. From germline, CDR1 is ENHRY and CDR2 SYGVKD. Specimen: cultured PBMCs, collected from culture after CMV antigen stimulation. V usage is TRBV10-3 and J usage is TRBJ1-5, with D unclear. The clonotype comes from a human donor in good health (CMV status not recorded). Some clones in this sample may be carry-over from other donors' samples. This CDR3 reads CAISQGRADQPQHF. The CDR3 DNA reads TGTGCCATCAGTCAAGGGAGGGCCGATCAGCCCCAGCATTTT.